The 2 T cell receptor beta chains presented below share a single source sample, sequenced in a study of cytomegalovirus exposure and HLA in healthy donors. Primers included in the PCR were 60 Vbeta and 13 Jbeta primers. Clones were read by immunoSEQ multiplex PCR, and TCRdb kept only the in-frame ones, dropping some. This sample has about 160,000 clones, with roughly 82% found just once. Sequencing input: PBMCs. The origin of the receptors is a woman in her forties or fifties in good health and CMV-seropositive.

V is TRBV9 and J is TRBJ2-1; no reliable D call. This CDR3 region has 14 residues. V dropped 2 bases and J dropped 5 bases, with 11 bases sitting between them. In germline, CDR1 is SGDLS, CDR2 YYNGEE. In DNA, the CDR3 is TGTGCCAGCAGCGTTTACGGTGGTGACAATGAGCAGTTCTTC. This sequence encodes CASSVYGGDNEQFF.

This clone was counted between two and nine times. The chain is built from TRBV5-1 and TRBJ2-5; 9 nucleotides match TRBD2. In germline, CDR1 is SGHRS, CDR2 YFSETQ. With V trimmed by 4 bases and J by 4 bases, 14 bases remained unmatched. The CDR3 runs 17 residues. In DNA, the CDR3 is TGCGCCAGCAGCCCAGGACTCCAAGCGGGGGGTGGAGAGACCCAGTACTTC. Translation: CASSPGLQAGGGETQYF.